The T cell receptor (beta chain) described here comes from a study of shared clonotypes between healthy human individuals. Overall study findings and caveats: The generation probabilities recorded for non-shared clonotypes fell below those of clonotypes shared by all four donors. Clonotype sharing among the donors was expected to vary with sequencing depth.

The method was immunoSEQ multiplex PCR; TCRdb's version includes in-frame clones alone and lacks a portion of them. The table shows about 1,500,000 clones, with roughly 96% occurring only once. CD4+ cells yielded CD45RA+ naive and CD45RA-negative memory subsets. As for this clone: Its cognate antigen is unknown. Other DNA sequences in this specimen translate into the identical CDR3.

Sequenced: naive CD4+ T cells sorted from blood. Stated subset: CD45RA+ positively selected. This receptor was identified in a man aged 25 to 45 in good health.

CDR3 region: CASSLRATDTQYF. Here the CDR3 DNA reads TGCGCCAGCAGCTTGAGAGCCACAGATACGCAGTATTTT. The J gene is TRBJ2-3, the V gene TRBV5-1; no reliable D call. The CDR3 covers 13 residues. With 1 base removed from V and 2 bases from J, the gap between germline ends came to 5 bases. Germline V lookup: CDR1 SGHRS, CDR2 YFSETQ.